Presented here are 24 T cell receptor beta chains from one specimen sequenced in a study of regulatory T cells in long-lasting Graves disease. For TCR beta, libraries came from iRepertoire HTBI primers and Arm-PCR of CDR3 regions. TCRdb independently ran MiXCR on the multiplex PCR reads; one entry per CDR3 protein. The sample yields 200,000 to 250,000 distinct CDR3 sequences, roughly 19% seen once. This sample's time point: newly diagnosed GD, antithyroid drugs for less than 3 months. RNA isolated from PBMCs was used to make the TCR library. The sample was also reused in another study, on T cells in Graves' hyperthyroidism and ophthalmopathy.

The sample in question was peripheral blood mononuclear cells (PBMCs), obtained at new diagnosis, from a patient treated with antithyroid drugs. Every receptor here comes from a woman aged 25 to 39 with Graves disease.

The rearrangement links TRBV20-1 to TRBJ1-6, with D maybe TRBD1 (5 bases). The CDR3 runs 14 residues. From germline, CDR1 is DFQATT and CDR2 SNEGSKA (reference sequence). V dropped 6 bases and J dropped 6 bases, with 15 bases sitting between them. The chain's CDR3 is CSARKGPSNSPLHF. Written as DNA, the CDR3 is TGCAGTGCGAGAAAGGGACCTAGTAATTCACCCCTCCACTTT.

This clonotype was counted ten times or more. J is TRBJ1-1 and V is TRBV28; D is undetermined. Trimming shortened V by 1 base and J by 5 bases, and 8 bases separated the two germline ends. The CDR3 covers 13 residues. Germline V gives CDR1 MDHEN, CDR2 SYDVKM. In DNA, the CDR3 is TGTGCCAGCAGTTTATTCGACGGGACTGAAGCTTTCTTT. Residues: CASSLFDGTEAFF.

This clonotype was seen ten or more times. A junction end diverges from the germline sequence, so it may reflect a read error. This sequence joins TRBV2 and TRBJ2-3; 14 bases align to TRBD2. The germline gives CDR1 SNHLY, CDR2 FYNNEI. The CDR3 length is 16 residues. CDR3 coding DNA: TGTACCAGCAGTGCCCCGGGACTAGCGGGAGTCTCTCCGGGGTATTTT. It specifies CTSSAPGLAGVSPGYF. The full variable domain, with the rest looked up from reference TRBV2 and TRBJ2-3, is EPEVTQTPSHQVTQMGQEVILRCVPISNHLYFYWYRQILGQKVEFLVSFYNNEISEKSEIFDDQFSVERPDGSNFTLKIRSTKLEDSAMYFCTSSAPGLAGVSPGYFGPGTRLTVL.

This clonotype was counted a few times. The chain uses TRBV14 and TRBJ1-2; 7 bases map to TRBD1. The germline V gene has CDR1 SGHDN and CDR2 FVKESK. The J segment lost 0 bases and the V segment lost 5 bases, leaving 12 bases of the junction unmatched. The CDR3 is 17 amino acids. The CDR3 bases are TGTGCCAGCAGCTTAATCAGGGGGACGGGCGCTAACTATGGCTACACCTTC. It yields the protein CASSLIRGTGANYGYTF. The full variable domain, its missing parts supplied by reference TRBV14 and TRBJ1-2, is EAGVTQFPSHSVIEKGQTVTLRCDPISGHDNLYWYRRVMGKEIKFLLHFVKESKQDESGMPNNRFLAERTGGTYSTLKVQPAELEDSGVYFCASSLIRGTGANYGYTFGSGTRLTVV.

The rearrangement uses TRBV9 and TRBJ1-2; TRBD1 matches 9 bases. The J segment lost 4 bases and the V segment lost 4 bases, leaving 11 bases of the junction unmatched. The CDR3 contains 16 residues. In germline, CDR1 is SGDLS, CDR2 YYNGEE. CDR3 in amino acids: CASSLLPGQGVYGYTF. The CDR3 DNA reads TGTGCCAGCAGCCTTCTTCCGGGACAGGGAGTCTATGGCTACACCTTC.

This clonotype has at least ten counts. V usage is TRBV5-1 and J usage is TRBJ2-3; D not resolved. The ends were cut back, 3 bases at V and 4 bases at J, with 15 bases in the middle. Germline-derived CDR1 and CDR2 are SGHRS and YFSETQ. The CDR3 has 15 amino acids. In DNA form, the CDR3 reads TGCGCCAGCAGCTCGGACGGCTTACCGGCAGATACGCAGTATTTT. Translated, it gives CASSSDGLPADTQYF.

This clonotype was observed at least ten times. CDR3 in amino acids: CASSRTLAGDEQYF. The CDR3 region has the DNA TGTGCCAGCTCACGGACACTAGCGGGAGACGAGCAGTACTTC. The gene calls are TRBV18 and TRBJ2-7; 11 bases map to TRBD2. Germline CDR1 and CDR2: KGHSH and LQKENI. The CDR3 loop spans 14 amino acids. V trimming: 4 bases; J trimming: 5 bases; junction bases outside the gene matches: 4.

There are many counts of this clonotype. J is TRBJ1-1 and V is TRBV27; the D is unclear. Trimming cost V 7 bases and J 1 base, with 10 bases left between them. The CDR3 sequence is 13 residues long. Germline lookup yields CDR1 MNHEY and CDR2 SMNVEV (reference sequence). CDR3 protein: CASTSDGNTEAFF. As DNA, the CDR3 is TGTGCCAGCACCTCGGACGGGAACACTGAAGCTTTCTTT.

The chain uses TRBV4-1 and TRBJ1-1, with D perhaps TRBD1 (5 bases). Germline V gene data show CDR1 as MGHRA and CDR2 as YSYEKL. The CDR3 runs 17 residues. The germline V and J ends were trimmed by 1 base and 3 bases, with 18 bases remaining between them. CDR3 protein: CASSQVVLRDGHTEAFF. CDR3 sequence (DNA): TGCGCCAGCAGCCAAGTAGTACTCAGGGACGGACACACTGAAGCTTTCTTT.

This clonotype turned up a few times. The chain is built from TRBV9 and TRBJ1-2; 9 bases are a match to TRBD1. This CDR3 contains 17 residues. CDR1 is SGDLS, CDR2 YYNGEE, per germline. Losses at the gene ends were 4 bases for V and 4 bases for J; bases not matched to a gene: 14. CDR3 amino acids: CASSPYGTGYGGYGYTF. Here the CDR3 DNA reads TGTGCCAGCAGCCCTTACGGGACAGGGTATGGAGGCTATGGCTACACCTTC.

The sample holds many counts of this clonotype. The chain employs TRBV10-2 and TRBJ2-1; 7 positions agree with TRBD2. J was trimmed by 3 bases and V by 8 bases; bases with no gene match: 7. In germline, CDR1 is WSHSY, CDR2 SAAADI. This CDR3 is built from 14 residues. The CDR3 here is CASRGGSLYNEQFF. Here the CDR3 DNA reads TGCGCCAGCCGGGGCGGGAGCCTCTACAATGAGCAGTTCTTC.

This clonotype was counted many times. The V gene is TRBV11-2, the J gene TRBJ1-4; D unclear. Germline-derived CDR1 and CDR2 are SGHAT and FQNNGV. V lost 6 bases and J 8 bases, leaving 16 bases between the germline ends. The CDR3 totals 14 residues. CDR3 in amino acids: CASRPSVGEEKLFF. The CDR3 DNA reads as TGTGCCAGCAGGCCCTCCGTTGGGGAGGAAAAACTGTTTTTT.

This clonotype came up many times. The rearrangement joins TRBV28 to TRBJ2-2; D is uncertain. The germline V gene encodes CDR1 MDHEN and CDR2 SYDVKM. CDR3 length: 12 residues. Trimming removed 7 bases at V and 6 bases at J, with 9 bases between. CDR3 bases: TGTGCCAGCAAAAGCCCGGCCGGGGAGCTGTTTTTT. As protein: CASKSPAGELFF.

The chain is built from TRBV7-6 and TRBJ2-1, with D perhaps TRBD1 (6 bases). Trimming removed 5 bases at V and 3 bases at J, with 20 bases between. CDR1 and CDR2 from the germline V gene are SGHVS and FNYEAQ. CDR3 length: 17 amino acids. CDR3: CASSPRAGDGVYNEQFF. CDR3 DNA: TGTGCCAGCAGCCCTCGAGCAGGGGACGGCGTCTACAATGAGCAGTTCTTC.

This clonotype was detected only a few times. The gene calls are TRBV20-1 and TRBJ2-1; TRBD2 matches at 10 bases. Germline-derived CDR1 and CDR2 are DFQATT and SNEGSKA (reference sequence). With 5 bases clipped from V and 4 bases from J, the junction kept 8 bases outside the gene matches. The CDR3 runs 15 residues. DNA for the CDR3: TGCAGTGCTCCCGGGGCTAGCGGGAGATACAATGAGCAGTTCTTC. This encodes CSAPGASGRYNEQFF.

The CDR3 is CASSFEGKSTDTQHF. The CDR3 DNA reads as TGTGCCAGCAGCTTCGAGGGAAAAAGCACAGATACGCAGCATTTT. The rearrangement uses TRBV7-2 and TRBJ2-3; D gene ambiguous. With the DNA end fitting TRBJ1-5 better, the J assignment may be wrong. The germline CDR1 and CDR2 sequences are SGHTA and FQGNSA. CDR3 length equals 15 residues.

This clonotype was recorded many times. The chain joins TRBV3-1 to TRBJ2-1, with 7 nucleotides matching TRBD1. CDR1 is LGHDT, CDR2 YNNKEL, per germline (reference sequence). Losses at the gene ends were 4 bases for V and 10 bases for J; bases not matched to a gene: 10. The CDR3 loop spans 14 amino acids. CDR3 residues: CASSPNTGDREQFF. DNA for the CDR3: TGTGCCAGCAGCCCAAATACAGGGGATAGGGAGCAGTTCTTC.

At least ten counts were recorded for this clonotype. This rearrangement joins TRBV12-5 to TRBJ1-2; TRBD1 matches at 8 bases. With V trimmed by 1 base and J by 8 bases, 6 bases remained unmatched. CDR1 and CDR2 from the germline V gene are LGHNT and FRNRAP. There are 14 residues in the CDR3. CDR3 protein: CASGLEARGQGYTF. The DNA of the CDR3 is TGTGCTAGTGGTTTGGAAGCCAGGGGGCAAGGCTACACCTTC. The variable domain in full, completed from reference TRBV12-5 and TRBJ1-2, reads DARVTQTPRHKVTEMGQEVTMRCQPILGHNTVFWYRQTMMQGLELLAYFRNRAPLDDSGMPKDRFSAEMPDATLATLKIQPSEPRDSAVYFCASGLEARGQGYTFGSGTRLTVV.

The chain carries TRBV2 and TRBJ1-2, with D maybe TRBD1 (6 bases). The CDR3 has 13 amino acids. The ends were cut back, 7 bases at V and 4 bases at J, with 13 bases in the middle. Germline lookup yields CDR1 SNHLY and CDR2 FYNNEI. CDR3 region: CASTGTSFYGYTF. CDR3 DNA: TGTGCCAGCACCGGGACATCGTTCTATGGCTACACCTTC.

This clonotype appeared a few times. J is TRBJ2-3 and V is TRBV12-3 or TRBV12-4, with TRBD2 identical over 14 bases. V lost 2 bases to trimming and J lost 4 bases; unmatched junction nucleotides: 14. The CDR3 runs to 20 residues. CDR3 amino acids: CASSLRRAFGTSGSADTQYF. The CDR3 nucleotides read TGTGCCAGCAGTTTAAGGAGGGCCTTCGGGACTAGCGGGAGTGCAGATACGCAGTATTTT.

In this sample, this clonotype turned up many times. The chain carries TRBV6-1 and TRBJ1-1; perhaps TRBD1 as D (6 bases). CDR3 length equals 14 residues. Germline-derived CDR1 and CDR2 are MNHNS and SASEGT. The V end was cut by 6 bases, the J end by 0 bases, with 11 bases between. CDR3 loop: CASSSTGLNTEAFF. The DNA for the CDR3 is TGTGCCAGCAGCTCCACAGGGCTGAACACTGAAGCTTTCTTT.

This clonotype was found many times. The V gene is TRBV15, the J gene TRBJ1-2; TRBD1 matches at 9 bases. The trim removed 3 bases at V and 4 bases at J, leaving 3 bases unmatched. The CDR3 loop spans 14 amino acids. Germline V gene data show CDR1 as LNHNV and CDR2 as YYDKDF (reference sequence). The CDR3: CATSSTGGGYGYTF. Written as DNA, the CDR3 is TGTGCCACCAGCAGTACAGGGGGCGGCTATGGCTACACCTTC.

This clonotype has ten or more counts. The chain is built from TRBV19 and TRBJ1-5, with D possibly TRBD1 on 5 matching bases. The V gene's germline CDR1 is LNHDA and CDR2 SQIVND (reference sequence). This CDR3 comprises 14 residues. Trimming took 5 bases from V and 6 from J, leaving 14 bases between them. As DNA, the CDR3 is TGTGCCAGTAGTTTTAGATCGGGGGGTCAGCCCCAGCATTTT. As protein: CASSFRSGGQPQHF.

This clonotype was found many times. This rearrangement joins TRBV3-1 to TRBJ2-7, with 8 bases identical to TRBD1. The germline V gene encodes CDR1 LGHDT and CDR2 YNNKEL (reference sequence). CDR3 length: 14 amino acids. The ends lost 6 bases at V and 1 base at J; junction bases unmatched: 5. Here the CDR3 DNA reads TGTGCCAGCAGTCGACAGGGGAAGTCCTACGAGCAGTACTTC. It is translated as CASSRQGKSYEQYF.